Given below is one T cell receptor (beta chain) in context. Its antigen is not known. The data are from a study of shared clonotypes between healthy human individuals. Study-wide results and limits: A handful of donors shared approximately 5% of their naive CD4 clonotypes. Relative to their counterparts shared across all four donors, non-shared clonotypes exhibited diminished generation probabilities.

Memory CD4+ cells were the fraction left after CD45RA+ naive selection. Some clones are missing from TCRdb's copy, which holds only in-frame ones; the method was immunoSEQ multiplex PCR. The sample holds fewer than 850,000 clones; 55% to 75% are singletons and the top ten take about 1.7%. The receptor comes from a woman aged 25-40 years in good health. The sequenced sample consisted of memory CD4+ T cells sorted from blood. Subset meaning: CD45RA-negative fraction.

In DNA form, the CDR3 reads TGTGCCAGCAGGGCTCTGACAGGGGGCAGCGGCTACACCTTC. This sequence encodes CASRALTGGSGYTF. The V and J genes are TRBV28 and TRBJ1-2, with 10 bases that match TRBD1. CDR3 length: 14 amino acids. Trimming at V came to 6 bases and at J to 8 bases, leaving 9 bases not matched to a gene. Looked up from germline, CDR1 is MDHEN and CDR2 is SYDVKM.